This T cell receptor beta chain was obtained from a study of cytomegalovirus exposure and HLA in healthy donors. This clone has more than one count but fewer than ten. Its antigen remains unknown. Study-wide findings and caveats: Cytomegalovirus-associated TCR beta chains were listed, numbering under 200. Specificity of a few CMV-associated chains for CMV antigens was verified in vitro. For cytomegalovirus status, the classifier reportedly gave diagnoses with high specificity and sensitivity.

Measured with immunoSEQ multiplex PCR; TCRdb has only the in-frame clones, and not every one. This table holds about 200,000 clones, roughly 84% found once. CDR1 and CDR2 (germline): SGHRS, YFSETQ. The CDR3 consists of 14 residues. The ends were cut back, 0 bases at V and 3 bases at J, with 9 bases in the middle. The chain uses TRBV5-1 and TRBJ1-2; the D is unclear. The clonotype was recovered from a young woman in good health and CMV-seropositive. Sequencing was carried out using PBMCs. The CDR3 here is CASSLGQIYYGYTF. The CDR3, as DNA: TGCGCCAGCAGCTTGGGCCAGATTTACTATGGCTACACCTTC.